Following are 25 T cell receptor beta chains from one sample sequenced in a study of OX40 agonist ivuxolimab in advanced cancers. Sequenced by immunoSEQ multiplex PCR; TCRdb stores in-frame clones only, minus some. The sample consists of about 51,000 clones, 65% to 85% of them appearing once. Sequenced material: CD4+ or CD8+ T cells sorted from blood, taken in a trial of the OX40 agonist ivuxolimab. These receptors were taken from an adult with an advanced solid tumor such as melanoma, head and neck, liver or kidney cancer.

V usage is TRBV7-2 and J usage is TRBJ1-1; D call uncertain. Trimming stripped 2 bases from V and 2 bases from J, with 15 bases between. Germline V gives CDR1 SGHTA, CDR2 FQGNSA. CDR3 size: 16 residues. CDR3 DNA sequence: TGTGCCAGCAGCTTAAGTGCTGGGAGTTCTAACACTGAAGCTTTCTTT. Translating gives CASSLSAGSSNTEAFF.

V is TRBV4-2 and J is TRBJ1-6; D is unresolved. The CDR3 is 14 residues long. Germline-derived CDR1 and CDR2 are LGHNA and YNFKEQ. V lost 0 bases, J lost 9 bases, and 9 bases lay in between. The CDR3 loop reads CASSQDGSGSPLHF. The CDR3 DNA reads TGTGCCAGCAGCCAAGACGGGTCTGGTTCACCCCTCCACTTT.

The rearrangement links TRBV29-1 to TRBJ2-6; maybe TRBD2 (5 bases). Trimming stripped 5 bases from V and 5 bases from J, with 22 bases between. CDR1 SQVTM and CDR2 ANQGSEA come from the germline V gene. This CDR3 has 17 amino acids. CDR3 sequence (DNA): TGCAGCGTTTGGTGGTTACTAGTACAAAGTCGGGCCAACGTCCTGACTTTC. This encodes CSVWWLLVQSRANVLTF.

This clone has a single count. V usage is TRBV15 and J usage is TRBJ1-1; D is undetermined. Trimming left V 0 bases short and J 4 bases short, with 9 bases between. CDR1 and CDR2 (germline): LNHNV, YYDKDF (reference sequence). This CDR3 comprises 14 residues. The CDR3, as DNA: TGTGCCACCAGCAGAGATCTTAAGGGCACTGAAGCTTTCTTT. As protein: CATSRDLKGTEAFF.

V and J are TRBV11-1 and TRBJ2-7; maybe TRBD2 (6 bases). This CDR3 contains 15 residues. Germline lookup yields CDR1 SGHAT and CDR2 FQDESV (reference sequence). Trimming removed 0 bases at V and 1 base at J, with 10 bases between. The CDR3 coding sequence is TGTGCCAGCAGCTTAGCTCCGGGGAGGTCCTACGAGCAGTACTTC. Translation gives CASSLAPGRSYEQYF.

CDR3 loop: CASSARGTNTEAFF. The CDR3 DNA follows: TGTGCCAGCAGTGCTAGGGGGACGAACACTGAAGCTTTCTTT. The chain has TRBV2 and TRBJ1-1, with D perhaps TRBD1 (6 bases). Trimming pared 4 bases from V and 1 base from J, leaving 10 bases between. This CDR3 has 14 amino acids. Germline loops: CDR1 SNHLY, CDR2 FYNNEI.

The J gene is TRBJ2-5, the V gene TRBV5-5; possible D gene TRBD1, 6 bases. The CDR3 is 16 residues long. CDR1 and CDR2 (germline): SGHKS, YYEKEE (reference sequence). Trimming left V 4 bases short and J 9 bases short, with 25 bases between. CDR3: CASSVSGTTAERAQYF. The CDR3 bases are TGTGCCAGCAGCGTGTCCGGGACAACCGCCGAAAGAGCCCAGTACTTC. The complete variable domain, with remaining parts taken from reference TRBV5-5 and TRBJ2-5, reads DAGVTQSPTHLIKTRGQQVTLRCSPISGHKSVSWYQQVLGQGPQFIFQYYEKEERGRGNFPDRFSARQFPNYSSELNVNALLLGDSALYLCASSVSGTTAERAQYFGPGTRLLVL.

This chain uses TRBV28 with TRBJ1-2; 8 bases agree with TRBD1. This CDR3 contains 15 residues. Trimming removed 3 bases from V and 2 bases from J; junction bases left unmatched: 5. Germline V gene sequence: CDR1 MDHEN, CDR2 SYDVKM. CDR3 sequence (DNA): TGTGCCAGCAGTTTCGGACAGGGACTCAACTATGGCTACACCTTC. This encodes CASSFGQGLNYGYTF.

The table lists this clone with a few counts. The rearrangement joins TRBV12-5 to TRBJ2-7, with D unresolved. This CDR3 is 14 amino acids long. Germline CDR1 reads LGHNT; CDR2 reads FRNRAP. V was shortened by 1 base and J by 1 base, with 8 bases between the two germline ends. CDR3 coding DNA: TGTGCTAGTGGTTTGGGCTCTGGTTCCTACGAGCAGTACTTC. Translation: CASGLGSGSYEQYF.

The V gene is TRBV10-3, the J gene TRBJ2-1; tentative D call: TRBD2 (6 bases). Germline loops: CDR1 ENHRY, CDR2 SYGVKD. V was cut by 5 bases and J by 6 bases, with 14 bases left in between. This CDR3 has 14 amino acids. Here the CDR3 DNA reads TGTGCCATCAGTACGGGGGAGGTGGGCAATGAGCAGTTCTTC. Amino acid sequence: CAISTGEVGNEQFF.

CDR3 residues: CASSLAPSMNTEAFF. The CDR3 bases are TGTGCCAGCAGCTTAGCCCCAAGTATGAACACTGAAGCTTTCTTT. The chain combines TRBV7-2 with TRBJ1-1; the D is unclear. The germline CDR1 and CDR2 sequences are SGHTA and FQGNSA. The V and J ends lost 0 bases and 0 bases respectively, with 8 bases between them. The CDR3 contains 15 residues.

In its sample, this clone was seen once. The chain has TRBV6-5 and TRBJ1-2; D possibly corresponds to TRBD1 (5 bases). This CDR3 spans 15 amino acids. CDR1 and CDR2 (germline): MNHEY, SVGAGI. V was clipped by 5 bases and J by 4 bases, with 17 bases between them. CDR3 protein: CASSPVVGGGYGYTF. Written as DNA, the CDR3 is TGTGCCAGCAGTCCGGTCGTGGGGGGAGGCTATGGCTACACCTTC.

This clone has only one observation. This chain uses TRBV2 with TRBJ1-2; 9 bases are a match to TRBD1. The V gene end was trimmed by 4 bases and the J gene end by 6 bases; junction bases not matched to a gene: 6. The germline gives CDR1 SNHLY, CDR2 FYNNEI. The CDR3 loop spans 14 amino acids. CDR3 loop: CASSGTGTGHGYTF. The CDR3 nucleotides read TGTGCCAGCAGTGGGACCGGGACAGGGCATGGCTACACCTTC.

The chain links TRBV5-5 to TRBJ2-7; the D gene is possibly TRBD1 (6 bases). Trimming cost V 2 bases and J 2 bases, with 14 bases left between them. The CDR3 extends over 15 amino acids. From germline, CDR1 is SGHKS and CDR2 YYEKEE (reference sequence). The CDR3 coding sequence is TGTGCCAGCAGCTTTGTAGGGGGATCGGCCTACGAGCAGTACTTC. Protein sequence: CASSFVGGSAYEQYF.

V is TRBV19 and J is TRBJ2-5, with D tentatively TRBD2 (6 bases). V lost 6 bases to trimming and J lost 7 bases, with 21 bases between them. The V gene's germline CDR1 is LNHDA and CDR2 SQIVND (reference sequence). The CDR3 loop spans 15 amino acids. This CDR3 reads CASRRGGATAGTQYF. DNA for the CDR3: TGTGCCAGTAGGAGGGGCGGGGCAACTGCGGGGACCCAGTACTTC.

The rearrangement joins TRBV25-1 to TRBJ2-3, with unresolved D. This CDR3 spans 12 amino acids. With 6 bases removed from V and 4 bases from J, the gap between germline ends came to 8 bases. CDR1 and CDR2 from the germline V gene are MGHDK and SYGVNS. CDR3 region: CASRETSDTQYF. The CDR3 region has the DNA TGTGCCAGCAGGGAGACATCAGATACGCAGTATTTT.

V and J are TRBV19 and TRBJ1-1; D not certain. CDR1 is LNHDA and CDR2 is SQIVND in the germline V gene (reference sequence). The CDR3 length is 14 residues. Trimming stripped 1 base from V and 8 bases from J, with 14 bases between. The CDR3 spells CASSIVVNTDEAFF. As DNA, the CDR3 is TGTGCCAGTAGTATAGTAGTAAACACTGACGAAGCTTTCTTT.

The chain is built from TRBV5-1 and TRBJ2-3; D might be TRBD2 (5 bases). The germline V gene encodes CDR1 SGHRS and CDR2 YFSETQ. The CDR3 length is 11 residues. V lost 6 bases, J lost 5 bases, and 7 bases lay in between. CDR3 sequence reads: CASNAGDTQYF. In DNA form, the CDR3 reads TGCGCCAGCAACGCGGGAGATACGCAGTATTTT. Based on the CDR3 plus reference TRBV5-1 and TRBJ2-3, the full variable domain is KAGVTQTPRYLIKTRGQQVTLSCSPISGHRSVSWYQQTPGQGLQFLFEYFSETQRNKGNFPGRFSGRQFSNSRSEMNVSTLELGDSALYLCASNAGDTQYFGPGTRLTVL.

The V gene is TRBV10-1, the J gene TRBJ2-5; D uncertain. From germline, CDR1 is WNHNN and CDR2 SYGVQD (reference sequence). There are 13 residues in the CDR3. V was cut by 4 bases and J by 1 base, with 7 bases left in between. The CDR3 region is CASSVEPQETQYF. The CDR3 DNA is TGCGCCAGCAGTGTAGAGCCCCAAGAGACCCAGTACTTC.

The chain couples TRBV29-1 to TRBJ2-7, with D perhaps matching TRBD1 (5 bases). V gave up 4 bases and J gave up 2 bases, with 9 bases separating them. The CDR3 consists of 12 residues. Germline V gives CDR1 SQVTM, CDR2 ANQGSEA. CDR3 sequence: CSVATGPYEQYF. The CDR3 DNA follows: TGCAGCGTTGCAACAGGCCCCTACGAGCAGTACTTC.

The chain combines TRBV18 with TRBJ2-5; 9 nucleotides match TRBD1. The CDR3 spans 14 residues. In germline, CDR1 is KGHSH, CDR2 LQKENI. The trim removed 4 bases at V and 4 bases at J, leaving 4 bases unmatched. The CDR3 loop is CASSRDRGVETQYF. In DNA form, the CDR3 reads TGTGCCAGCTCACGAGACAGGGGGGTAGAGACCCAGTACTTC.

V is TRBV7-7 and J is TRBJ2-5; D might be TRBD1 (6 bases). Trimming stripped 6 bases from V and 5 bases from J, with 16 bases between. Germline-derived CDR1 and CDR2 are SSHAT and FNYEAQ (reference sequence). This CDR3 has 14 amino acids. Here the CDR3 DNA reads TGTGCCAGCAGTCAAACTGGGGGCGCGGAGACCCAGTACTTC. It translates to CASSQTGGAETQYF.

With respect to this clone: Given a much more abundant clone one base away, this may be a read error. Other DNA sequences within the sample encode an identical CDR3. The chain has TRBV27 and TRBJ1-5; perhaps TRBD1 as D (5 bases). This CDR3 is built from 15 residues. Germline loops: CDR1 MNHEY, CDR2 SMNVEV (reference sequence). The DNA of the CDR3 is TGTGCCAGCAAGGGTGCTCAGGGCCCTAATCAGCCCCAGCACTTT. This encodes CASKGAQGPNQPQHF.

V usage is TRBV29-1 and J usage is TRBJ1-5; D possibly corresponds to TRBD1 (6 bases). The CDR3 length is 15 residues. CDR1 and CDR2 from the germline V gene are SQVTM and ANQGSEA. V lost 5 bases to trimming and J lost 5 bases, with 19 bases between them. For the CDR3, the DNA is TGCAGCGTTACCTCTGGCAGGGGAGGGGATCAGCCCCAGCATTTT. It yields the protein CSVTSGRGGDQPQHF.

The chain's CDR3 is CASSYGDRGSDEKLFF. The CDR3 DNA sequence: TGTGCCAGCAGTTACGGGGACAGGGGGTCGGATGAAAAACTGTTTTTT. This rearrangement joins TRBV6-6 to TRBJ1-4; TRBD1 matches 11 bases. The CDR3 contains 16 residues. CDR1 is MNHNY and CDR2 is SVGAGI in the germline V gene (reference sequence). Trimming removed 2 bases from V and 6 bases from J; junction bases left unmatched: 5.